Included here is one T cell receptor (beta chain) sequence, with context. The CDR3 is 15 amino acids. CDR1 is LGHNA and CDR2 is YNFKEQ in the germline V gene. The V end lost 4 bases, the J end lost 7 bases, and 19 bases lay between the germline ends. The sample originates from a study of early T cells in non-severe SARS-CoV-2 infection. About the research overall: Bulk RNA from unsorted whole blood was sequenced; chains were unpaired.

Individually, cDNA molecules had unique molecular identifiers attached to them. TCRdb re-derived calls from the 5' RACE reads in MiXCR, one entry per CDR3 protein. The sample shows roughly 70,000 distinct CDR3 sequences, around 14% of them seen only once. This clonotype originated in an adult who was a healthcare worker with PCR-confirmed SARS-CoV-2 infection or an uninfected control (not recorded which). Input material: whole blood. The V call is TRBV4-2, the J call TRBJ1-1; a possible D gene is TRBD1 (6 bases). Here the CDR3 reads CASSLTGRTGLEAFF. The CDR3 region has the DNA TGTGCCAGCAGCCTAACCGGCCGTACAGGGCTTGAAGCTTTCTTT.